A single sample is the source of the 5 T cell receptor beta chains below, sequenced in a study of T cell repertoires in cytomegalovirus infection. No antigen has been identified for these receptors. TCRdb processed the reads anew with MiXCR; each CDR3 protein has one entry. The sample shows approximately 500,000 distinct CDR3 sequences, roughly a third of them seen only once. This specimen was cultured PBMCs, taken from culture after CMV antigen stimulation. The receptors here all came from a human donor in good health (CMV status not recorded). Some clones in this sample may be carry-over from other donors' samples.

This clonotype was seen only a few times. The gene calls are TRBV20-1 and TRBJ2-3, with TRBD2 identical over 10 bases. The CDR3 is made up of 13 amino acids. Germline CDR1 reads DFQATT; CDR2 reads SNEGSKA (reference sequence). Trimming at V came to 5 bases and at J to 5 bases, leaving 4 bases not matched to a gene. The CDR3 DNA follows: TGCAGTGCTGGAGCGGGAGGGATAGATACGCAGTATTTT. Protein sequence: CSAGAGGIDTQYF.

V usage is TRBV7-4 and J usage is TRBJ2-1; the D is unclear. CDR3 length equals 18 residues. Germline CDR1 and CDR2: SGHVT and SQSDAQ. V was cut by 4 bases and J by 5 bases, with 24 bases left in between. CDR3 sequence reads: CASSSPVLGRYTHNEQFF. In DNA, the CDR3 is TGTGCCAGCAGCTCCCCCGTCCTGGGCAGGTATACACACAATGAGCAGTTCTTC.

The chain joins TRBV20-1 to TRBJ2-3, with 9 bases matching TRBD2. V trimming: 3 bases; J trimming: 5 bases; junction bases outside the gene matches: 6. The CDR3 has 14 residues. Germline CDR1 reads DFQATT; CDR2 reads SNEGSKA (reference sequence). As DNA, the CDR3 is TGCAGTGCTAGTATGCGGGAGGGCCTAGATACGCAGTATTTT. It encodes CSASMREGLDTQYF.

This clonotype has ten or more counts. The gene calls are TRBV7-2 and TRBJ2-5; D could derive from TRBD1 or TRBD2 (5 bases each). The V and J ends lost 1 base and 4 bases respectively, with 10 bases between them. The germline V gene has CDR1 SGHTA and CDR2 FQGNSA. The CDR3 extends over 14 amino acids. For the CDR3, the DNA is TGTGCCAGCAGCTTAGAGGCAGGGACAGAGACCCAGTACTTC. Translating gives CASSLEAGTETQYF.

V gene TRBV19 combines with J gene TRBJ1-2, with unresolved D. Germline CDR1 LNHDA, CDR2 SQIVND (reference sequence). Trimming cost V 2 bases and J 2 bases, with 12 bases left between them. The CDR3 spans 15 residues. The CDR3 DNA is TGTGCCAGTAGTATAATCATCCCTCCGAACTATGGCTACACCTTC. Protein: CASSIIIPPNYGYTF.